These T cell receptor beta chains were read from a single sample in a study of CD8 T cells in ankylosing spondylitis. TCRdb reanalysed the 5' RACE reads using MiXCR and keeps one entry per CDR3 protein. The repertoire holds hundreds of thousands of distinct CDR3 sequences, with more than 25% as singletons. Input material: blood, either unsorted or a sorted T cell fraction (not recorded which). The receptors originated from a male donor with ankylosing spondylitis or in good health (not recorded which). Both conserved end residues are part of each CDR3. The order of the fields is D gene, V gene, J gene, CDR3 protein. A D gene is named only where the DNA matches it firmly.

d_gene: TRBD1
v_gene: TRBV7-2
j_gene: TRBJ2-7
CDR3aa: CASSLIGGPYDQYF

d_gene: TRBD2
v_gene: TRBV20-1
j_gene: TRBJ2-1
CDR3aa: CSASRATGGPDNEQFF

d_gene: TRBD1
v_gene: TRBV20-1
j_gene: TRBJ1-2
CDR3aa: CSARSGGQPAHF

d_gene: NA
v_gene: TRBV5-1
j_gene: TRBJ2-2
CDR3aa: CASSLVPAGTGELFF

d_gene: NA
v_gene: TRBV5-1
j_gene: TRBJ1-2
CDR3aa: CASSSGALEEGYGYTF

d_gene: NA
v_gene: TRBV7-9
j_gene: TRBJ1-1
CDR3aa: CASSLFRGGQANTEAFF

d_gene: NA
v_gene: TRBV7-2
j_gene: TRBJ2-2
CDR3aa: CASSFGEVWTGELFF

d_gene: TRBD1
v_gene: TRBV7-8
j_gene: TRBJ2-5
CDR3aa: CASRHRGKETQYF

d_gene: NA
v_gene: TRBV20-1
j_gene: TRBJ2-1
CDR3aa: CSASVNNEQFF

d_gene: TRBD1
v_gene: TRBV20-1
j_gene: TRBJ1-1
CDR3aa: CSARPWGTGHRTEAFF